This T cell receptor beta chain emerged from a study of blood T cell repertoires in COVID-19. For the study at large: The origin of the acute and convalescent COVID-19 samples was the United States, Italy and Spain.

This CDR3 is built from 15 residues. Per germline, CDR1 SGHDT and CDR2 YYEEEE. V trimming: 3 bases; J trimming: 3 bases; junction bases outside the gene matches: 7. Enrolled through a virtual design, the participants were between 18 and 89 years of age and came from 24 US areas. Symptom resolution, clearance, or two negative PCRs marked the recovered donors of Cohort 3. The method was immunoSEQ multiplex PCR; TCRdb's version includes in-frame clones alone and lacks a portion of them. The sample lists about 160,000 clones; 75% to 90% were seen once. J is TRBJ2-3 and V is TRBV5-6; 7 bases match TRBD2. What was sequenced was PBMCs or T cells enriched from blood (not recorded which). This clonotype was sampled from a woman aged 55-75 years who had recovered from COVID-19. The CDR3 loop is CASSSRAGVTDTQYF. In DNA form, the CDR3 reads TGTGCCAGCAGCTCCCGGGCGGGGGTGACAGATACGCAGTATTTT. Combining the CDR3 with reference TRBV5-6 and TRBJ2-3 gives the whole variable domain DAGVTQSPTHLIKTRGQQVTLRCSPKSGHDTVSWYQQALGQGPQFIFQYYEEEERQRGNFPDRFSGHQFPNYSSELNVNALLLGDSALYLCASSSRAGVTDTQYFGPGTRLTVL.